This TCR beta chain emerged from a study of early T cells in non-severe SARS-CoV-2 infection. Using its own MiXCR run on the 5' RACE reads, TCRdb lists one record per CDR3 protein. The sample shows 85,000 to 120,000 distinct CDR3 sequences, over 10% of them seen only once. V was trimmed by 3 bases and J by 4 bases, leaving 10 bases between them. The CDR3 extends over 13 amino acids. Germline V CDR1 and CDR2: MDHEN, SYDVKM. This sequence was found in an adult who was a healthcare worker with PCR-confirmed SARS-CoV-2 infection or an uninfected control (not recorded which). The sample was whole blood. The genes are TRBV28 and TRBJ2-7; D call uncertain. The CDR3 DNA sequence: TGTGCCAGCAGTTTCGGCAGGAGTTACGAGCAGTACTTC. This translates into CASSFGRSYEQYF.